The 25 T cell receptor beta chains below come from one sample, sequenced in a study of shared clonotypes between healthy human individuals. Positively selected for CCR7, the CD45RO-negative cells used as naive CD8 cells excluded terminally differentiated effector memory CD45RA+ cells. TCRdb's copy holds only in-frame clones and misses some; the assay was immunoSEQ multiplex PCR. Counted here are about 1.9 million clones, 93% occurring once; the ten biggest clones make up around 1.8%. Input material: naive CD8+ T cells from PBMCs. These receptors were taken from a man aged 18 to 29 in good health. Some clones in this sample may be carry-over from other donors' samples.

V is TRBV5-6 and J is TRBJ2-3; 8 bases are shared with TRBD2. Germline CDR1 SGHDT, CDR2 YYEEEE. J lost 0 bases, V lost 3 bases, and 9 bases had no gene match. The CDR3 has 17 residues. The CDR3 spells CASSSPPAGASTDTQYF. The CDR3 DNA reads TGTGCCAGCAGCTCCCCCCCAGCGGGAGCGAGCACAGATACGCAGTATTTT.

The chain is built from TRBV7-9 and TRBJ2-7, with D perhaps TRBD1 (6 bases). Germline values: CDR1 SEHNR, CDR2 FQNEAQ (reference sequence). This CDR3 region has 19 residues. The V end was cut by 4 bases, the J end by 1 base, with 26 bases between. DNA for the CDR3: TGTGCCAGCAGCTCAGTACACCAAACAGGGACGAATCCTTCCTACGAGCAGTACTTC. Translating it yields CASSSVHQTGTNPSYEQYF.

This clone was seen a single time. The chain recombines TRBV21-1 with TRBJ1-1. TRBV21-1 is tagged as a pseudogene. The CDR3 contains 15 residues. The CDR3, as DNA: TGTGCCAGCAGCGGGGGAACAGGGGAGGGAACTGAAGCTTTCTTT. Translated, it gives CASSGGTGEGTEAFF.

This sequence joins TRBV6-1 and TRBJ1-1, with D maybe TRBD1 (6 bases). The CDR3 runs 16 residues. The V end was cut by 5 bases, the J end by 3 bases, with 19 bases between. Germline CDR1 and CDR2: MNHNS and SASEGT. CDR3 sequence reads: CASSKGGGQTHTEAFF. The CDR3 DNA sequence: TGTGCCAGCAGTAAAGGGGGGGGGCAAACACACACTGAAGCTTTCTTT.

The chain uses TRBV27 and TRBJ2-3; TRBD2 might be the D (5 bases). The CDR3 contains 15 residues. The germline gives CDR1 MNHEY, CDR2 SMNVEV (reference sequence). Trimming left V 2 bases short and J 3 bases short, with 12 bases between. DNA for the CDR3: TGTGCCAGCAGTTTACGAGGGTATTCGACAGATACGCAGTATTTT. This codes for CASSLRGYSTDTQYF.

This chain connects TRBV29-1 to TRBJ1-2; D is uncertain. The CDR3 is 15 amino acids. The germline V and J ends were trimmed by 6 bases and 1 base, with 18 bases remaining between them. Germline CDR1 SQVTM, CDR2 ANQGSEA. The CDR3 sequence: CSVGPETTFNYGYTF. The CDR3 bases are TGCAGCGTAGGGCCGGAGACTACCTTTAACTATGGCTACACCTTC.

J is TRBJ2-6 and V is TRBV19; a weak D match, TRBD1 (6 bases). The CDR3 covers 16 residues. The germline gives CDR1 LNHDA, CDR2 SQIVND (reference sequence). Between the trimmed V and J ends, which lost 10 bases and 3 bases, there was a span of 19 bases. CDR3 nucleotides: TGTGCCACGCTCGGGGCAGGGGCGGTTGGGGCCAACGTCCTGACTTTC. Protein sequence: CATLGAGAVGANVLTF.

V usage is TRBV28 and J usage is TRBJ2-3; 11 bases are a match to TRBD1. The CDR3 length is 14 residues. V shed 7 bases and J 5 bases; nucleotides not matched to a gene: 5. CDR1 and CDR2 from the germline V gene are MDHEN and SYDVKM. The CDR3 DNA reads TGTGCCAGCACCGGGACAGGGGGTGAAGATACGCAGTATTTT. Its protein product is CASTGTGGEDTQYF. Full variable domain (remainder filled in from reference TRBV28 and TRBJ2-3): DVKVTQSSRYLVKRTGEKVFLECVQDMDHENMFWYRQDPGLGLRLIYFSYDVKMKEKGDIPEGYSVSREKKERFSLILESASTNQTSMYLCASTGTGGEDTQYFGPGTRLTVL.

CDR3 nucleotide sequence: TGTGCCAGCAGTTTTGGGACAGAGCCTTCCTACGAGCAGTACTTC. This codes for CASSFGTEPSYEQYF. The rearrangement uses TRBV27 and TRBJ2-7; 7 nucleotides match TRBD1. The CDR3 covers 15 residues. The V and J ends lost 3 bases and 1 base, in that order; junction bases with no gene match: 6. Germline assignment: CDR1 MNHEY and CDR2 SMNVEV (reference sequence).

The V and J genes are TRBV28 and TRBJ1-1, with a weak D call TRBD1 (6 bases). Germline loops: CDR1 MDHEN, CDR2 SYDVKM. The CDR3 is 16 amino acids. Trimming took off 5 bases at V and 3 bases at J, with 19 bases between the two ends. Here the CDR3 reads CASSGGARARDTEAFF. In DNA, the CDR3 is TGTGCCAGCAGTGGGGGGGCAAGGGCGAGGGACACTGAAGCTTTCTTT.

The chain links TRBV7-9 to TRBJ1-1; 7 bases map to TRBD1. CDR1 and CDR2 from the germline V gene are SEHNR and FQNEAQ (reference sequence). V shed 6 bases and J 3 bases; nucleotides not matched to a gene: 4. The length of the CDR3 is 13 residues. CDR3 DNA: TGTGCCAGCAGACCAACAGGGGACACTGAAGCTTTCTTT. Protein product: CASRPTGDTEAFF.

The chain couples TRBV2 to TRBJ2-2; D remains ambiguous. V gave up 1 base and J gave up 8 bases, with 14 bases separating them. This CDR3 contains 15 residues. The germline gives CDR1 SNHLY, CDR2 FYNNEI. CDR3 sequence reads: CASSEGHHSRGELFF. As DNA, the CDR3 is TGTGCCAGCAGTGAAGGTCACCATTCCCGTGGGGAGCTGTTTTTT. Variable domain in full (rest from reference TRBV2 and TRBJ2-2): EPEVTQTPSHQVTQMGQEVILRCVPISNHLYFYWYRQILGQKVEFLVSFYNNEISEKSEIFDDQFSVERPDGSNFTLKIRSTKLEDSAMYFCASSEGHHSRGELFFGEGSRLTVL.

J is TRBJ2-2 and V is TRBV29-1, with 8 nucleotides matching TRBD1. V lost 7 bases and J lost 3; bases outside the gene matches: 4. This CDR3 is built from 13 residues. Germline V gene data show CDR1 as SQVTM and CDR2 as ANQGSEA. In nucleotides, the CDR3 is TGCAGCGCCCAACAGGGGGACACCGGGGAGCTGTTTTTT. Its protein product is CSAQQGDTGELFF.

The chain couples TRBV13 to TRBJ2-1, with D maybe TRBD1 (5 bases). This CDR3 contains 15 residues. CDR1 and CDR2 from the germline V gene are PRHDT and FYEKMQ (reference sequence). Trimming removed 1 base at V and 2 bases at J, with 9 bases between. DNA for the CDR3: TGTGCCAGCAGCTTAGCAGGGCCTGCCTACAATGAGCAGTTCTTC. It yields the protein CASSLAGPAYNEQFF.

The chain recombines TRBV9 with TRBJ1-4; 7 bases map to TRBD1. Germline V gene sequence: CDR1 SGDLS, CDR2 YYNGEE. The junction had 10 bases not matched to a gene; V was cut back by 4 bases and J by 7 bases. The CDR3 has 15 residues. CDR3 sequence (DNA): TGTGCCAGCAGCTTCCGACAGGGAGGGGCTGAAAAACTGTTTTTT. Its translation is CASSFRQGGAEKLFF.

This chain connects TRBV9 to TRBJ2-2; D possibly corresponds to TRBD2 (5 bases). The germline V gene has CDR1 SGDLS and CDR2 YYNGEE. V lost 4 bases and J 0 bases, leaving 10 bases between the germline ends. The CDR3 runs to 15 residues. CDR3 sequence: CASSHPDSNTGELFF. The CDR3 nucleotides read TGTGCCAGCAGCCACCCGGACTCGAACACCGGGGAGCTGTTTTTT.

This sequence joins TRBV7-9 and TRBJ1-2, with D possibly matching TRBD1 (6 bases). The CDR3 spans 16 residues. Trimming shortened V by 5 bases and J by 3 bases, and 19 bases separated the two germline ends. Per germline, CDR1 SEHNR and CDR2 FQNEAQ (reference sequence). DNA for the CDR3: TGTGCCAGCAGCCCAACCCTCCCACAGGGTGACTATGGCTACACCTTC. It translates to CASSPTLPQGDYGYTF.

This clone has just a few counts. This chain connects TRBV19 to TRBJ1-1; D is perhaps TRBD1 (5 bases). V lost 2 bases and J lost 6, with 7 bases in between. Per germline, CDR1 LNHDA and CDR2 SQIVND (reference sequence). CDR3 size: 12 residues. The DNA of the CDR3 is TGTGCCAGTAGTATACCGGGGCCTGAAGCTTTCTTT. Its translation: CASSIPGPEAFF.

This clone has a single count. The CDR3 is CASSLDRGQRTGELFF. Here the CDR3 DNA reads TGCGCCAGCAGCCTAGACAGGGGGCAACGCACCGGGGAGCTGTTTTTT. The chain has TRBV5-1 and TRBJ2-2; 10 bases fit TRBD1. The CDR3 consists of 16 residues. The junction had 7 bases not matched to a gene; V was cut back by 4 bases and J by 4 bases. CDR1 is SGHRS and CDR2 is YFSETQ in the germline V gene.

The chain employs TRBV6-5 and TRBJ2-5; 9 positions match TRBD1. The CDR3 has 16 amino acids. Unmatched junction bases numbered 13, after V lost 7 bases and J lost 4 bases. The germline V gene has CDR1 MNHEY and CDR2 SVGAGI. The CDR3 DNA reads as TGTGCCAGCACCTACTCCCCACAGGGGGCTGCAGAGACCCAGTACTTC. Translation gives CASTYSPQGAAETQYF.

The chain combines TRBV28 with TRBJ2-1; possible D gene TRBD2, 6 bases. V was pared by 7 bases and J by 6 bases, with 19 bases between. CDR1 MDHEN and CDR2 SYDVKM come from the germline V gene. This CDR3 contains 15 residues. The CDR3 coding sequence is TGTGCCAGCAACCCGGGACTCTCCTTCACCAATGAGCAGTTCTTC. Translation: CASNPGLSFTNEQFF.

The CDR3, as DNA: TGTGCCAGCAGTTTAGGGGCAGGGACTGGGAAACTGTTTTTT. Amino acid sequence: CASSLGAGTGKLFF. The rearrangement links TRBV28 to TRBJ1-4, with a tentative D call TRBD1 (5 bases). V shed 2 bases and J shed 11 bases, with 15 bases lying between them. The CDR3 runs 14 residues. Looked up from germline, CDR1 is MDHEN and CDR2 is SYDVKM. The whole variable domain, filled in from reference TRBV28 and TRBJ1-4, reads DVKVTQSSRYLVKRTGEKVFLECVQDMDHENMFWYRQDPGLGLRLIYFSYDVKMKEKGDIPEGYSVSREKKERFSLILESASTNQTSMYLCASSLGAGTGKLFFGSGTQLSVL.

The chain employs TRBV29-1 and TRBJ2-1, with D unresolved. The germline gives CDR1 SQVTM, CDR2 ANQGSEA. CDR3 length: 10 residues. CDR3: CRLRRDEQFF. CDR3 DNA sequence: TGCAGGCTTCGCCGGGATGAGCAGTTCTTC.

This clone was detected once. The chain combines TRBV15 with TRBJ1-2; D remains ambiguous. The V gene lost 0 bases and the J gene lost 3 bases, with 8 bases spanning the gap. Germline V gives CDR1 LNHNV, CDR2 YYDKDF (reference sequence). CDR3 size: 14 residues. The CDR3: CATSRDRQDYGYTF. The CDR3 coding sequence is TGTGCCACCAGCAGAGATCGCCAGGACTATGGCTACACCTTC. Combining the CDR3 with reference TRBV15 and TRBJ1-2 gives the whole variable domain DAMVIQNPRYQVTQFGKPVTLSCSQTLNHNVMYWYQQKSSQAPKLLFHYYDKDFNNEADTPDNFQSRRPNTSFCFLDIRSPGLGDTAMYLCATSRDRQDYGYTFGSGTRLTVV.

This chain connects TRBV27 to TRBJ2-1, with 8 bases matching TRBD2. Germline V CDR1 and CDR2: MNHEY, SMNVEV (reference sequence). J lost 9 bases, V lost 2 bases, and 12 bases had no gene match. This CDR3 contains 16 residues. The CDR3 here is CASSLGAGLGVVEQFF. CDR3 DNA sequence: TGTGCCAGCAGTTTAGGGGCGGGACTAGGGGTTGTTGAGCAGTTCTTC.